The next 27 T cell receptor beta chains were all read from a single sample in a study of beta chain features in type 1 diabetes. Reverse transcription of all isolated RNA meant that expressed TCRB transcripts were sequenced. This table comes from immunoSEQ multiplex PCR, and its TCRdb copy is limited to in-frame clones, with some not included. The sample carries about 240,000 clones, about 30% recorded once. The sequenced sample was central memory CD4+ T cells from blood. These TCRs come from a man aged 30 to 45 in good health.

This clone was seen a few times. The chain couples TRBV10-3 to TRBJ1-1; TRBD1 matches at 8 bases. Trimming took 10 bases from V and 1 from J; bases not matched to a gene: 5. The germline CDR1 and CDR2 sequences are ENHRY and SYGVKD. CDR3 length equals 13 residues. CDR3 DNA: TGTGCCAGCCGGACAGGGCCGAACACTGAAGCTTTCTTT. As protein: CASRTGPNTEAFF.

V is TRBV14 and J is TRBJ1-6; a possible D gene is TRBD1 (5 bases). Per the germline V gene, CDR1 is SGHDN and CDR2 is FVKESK. Trimming took 4 bases from V and 8 from J, leaving 18 bases between them. The CDR3 has 16 residues. The CDR3 sequence: CASSPLGEGDYSPLHF. The DNA for the CDR3 is TGTGCCAGCAGCCCCTTGGGGGAAGGGGATTATTCACCCCTCCACTTT.

The chain couples TRBV19 to TRBJ2-3; no clear D gene. The germline V gene has CDR1 LNHDA and CDR2 SQIVND (reference sequence). Trimming pared 5 bases from V and 7 bases from J, leaving 7 bases between. The CDR3 spans 11 residues. The CDR3: CASSAPNTQYF. DNA of the CDR3: TGTGCCAGTAGTGCCCCCAATACGCAGTATTTT. The whole variable domain, remainder taken from reference TRBV19 and TRBJ2-3, is DGGITQSPKYLFRKEGQNVTLSCEQNLNHDAMYWYRQDPGQGLRLIYYSQIVNDFQKGDIAEGYSVSREKKESFPLTVTSAQKNPTAFYLCASSAPNTQYFGPGTRLTVL.

This clone showed up just a few times. CDR3 loop: CASSQDLLAGGGNEQFF. The CDR3 DNA reads TGCGCCAGCAGCCAAGATCTACTAGCGGGCGGGGGGAATGAGCAGTTCTTC. The chain uses TRBV4-3 and TRBJ2-1, with 9 bases aligning to TRBD2. CDR1 is LGHNA and CDR2 is YSLEER in the germline V gene. The CDR3 has 17 residues. Trimming at V came to 0 bases and at J to 7 bases, leaving 10 bases not matched to a gene.

The rearrangement uses TRBV5-4 and TRBJ2-7; 8 bases fit TRBD2. CDR1 and CDR2 (germline): SGHNT, YYREEE (reference sequence). Germline trimming cut 4 bases from V and 1 base from J; bases unmatched to any gene: 10. The CDR3 totals 16 residues. CDR3 in amino acids: CASSPGNSGGSYEQYF. The CDR3 DNA reads TGTGCCAGCAGCCCAGGGAACAGCGGGGGATCCTACGAGCAGTACTTC. The whole variable domain, remainder taken from reference TRBV5-4 and TRBJ2-7, is ETGVTQSPTHLIKTRGQQVTLRCSSQSGHNTVSWYQQALGQGPQFIFQYYREEENGRGNFPPRFSGLQFPNYSSELNVNALELDDSALYLCASSPGNSGGSYEQYFGPGTRLTVT.

This clone appeared a single time. The V gene is TRBV2, the J gene TRBJ2-3; weak D call: TRBD2 (6 bases). The CDR3 covers 12 residues. V lost 6 bases to trimming and J lost 3 bases, with 7 bases between them. Germline values: CDR1 SNHLY, CDR2 FYNNEI. The CDR3 region is CASSGTTDTQYF. For the CDR3, the DNA is TGTGCCAGCAGCGGGACTACAGATACGCAGTATTTT. Combining the CDR3 with reference TRBV2 and TRBJ2-3 gives the whole variable domain EPEVTQTPSHQVTQMGQEVILRCVPISNHLYFYWYRQILGQKVEFLVSFYNNEISEKSEIFDDQFSVERPDGSNFTLKIRSTKLEDSAMYFCASSGTTDTQYFGPGTRLTVL.

This chain uses TRBV5-1 with TRBJ2-7; TRBD1 or TRBD2 may be the D gene (5 bases each). V lost 3 bases and J lost 5, with 15 bases in between. This CDR3 spans 14 amino acids. Germline V CDR1 and CDR2: SGHRS, YFSETQ. Here the CDR3 DNA reads TGCGCCAGCAGCTCGGACGGTTCGGGGCACGAGCAGTACTTC. Its protein is CASSSDGSGHEQYF.

The chain couples TRBV28 to TRBJ2-5; D call uncertain. Between the trimmed V and J ends, which lost 5 bases and 1 base, there was a span of 11 bases. CDR3 length equals 14 residues. Per germline, CDR1 MDHEN and CDR2 SYDVKM. CDR3 residues: CASSTQQPQETQYF. CDR3 nucleotides: TGTGCCAGCAGTACCCAGCAGCCCCAAGAGACCCAGTACTTC.

This clone was seen only once. The rearrangement links TRBV7-8 to TRBJ2-3; D is ambiguous. With 7 bases removed from V and 0 bases from J, the gap between germline ends came to 17 bases. The CDR3 runs 16 residues. CDR1 is SGHVS, CDR2 FQNEAQ, per germline. The CDR3 DNA is TGTGCCAGCACCTCCAAGGTGGCATCTAGCACAGATACGCAGTATTTT. Protein sequence: CASTSKVASSTDTQYF.

The V and J genes are TRBV30 and TRBJ2-1, with D tentatively TRBD1 or TRBD2 (5 bases each). Trimming pared 1 base from V and 9 bases from J, leaving 16 bases between. This CDR3 comprises 14 residues. Germline V gene sequence: CDR1 GTSNPN, CDR2 SVGIG (reference sequence). The CDR3, as DNA: TGTGCCTGGAGTGACGGGGCTAGACGGGGTGAGCAGTTCTTC. Protein: CAWSDGARRGEQFF.

This rearrangement joins TRBV11-2 to TRBJ2-7; D may be TRBD1 or TRBD2 (5 bases each). This CDR3 has 14 residues. The V and J ends lost 5 bases and 2 bases respectively, with 13 bases between them. Germline V gene data show CDR1 as SGHAT and CDR2 as FQNNGV. In nucleotides, the CDR3 is TGTGCCAGCAGCCCTCTTGGGACGGCCTACGAGCAGTACTTC. Its protein is CASSPLGTAYEQYF.

V usage is TRBV29-1 and J usage is TRBJ2-7, with D hard to call. CDR3 length: 10 residues. Trimming removed 7 bases from V and 6 bases from J, with 10 bases in between. CDR1 is SQVTM and CDR2 is ANQGSEA in the germline V gene. The CDR3 here is CSGLGSEQYF. The CDR3 region has the DNA TGCAGCGGCCTGGGATCCGAGCAGTACTTC.

This clone was seen only a few times. The gene calls are TRBV7-9 and TRBJ1-1; D is possibly TRBD1 (5 bases). This CDR3 has 13 amino acids. Deletions cut 3 bases from V and 11 bases from J, with 16 bases between. Germline loops: CDR1 SEHNR, CDR2 FQNEAQ (reference sequence). CDR3 sequence: CASSFQGAPGAFF. The CDR3 DNA sequence: TGTGCCAGCAGCTTTCAAGGGGCCCCCGGGGCTTTCTTT. Full variable domain (outside the CDR3, taken from reference TRBV7-9 and TRBJ1-1): DTGVSQNPRHKITKRGQNVTFRCDPISEHNRLYWYRQTLGQGPEFLTYFQNEAQLEKSRLLSDRFSAERPKGSFSTLEIQRTEQGDSAMYLCASSFQGAPGAFFGQGTRLTVV.

This clone showed up just a few times. The CDR3 DNA sequence: TGTGCCTGGAGTGGGGACAGGGGAAAGAATGAGCAGTTCTTC. Translation gives CAWSGDRGKNEQFF. The rearrangement joins TRBV30 to TRBJ2-1; TRBD1 matches 10 bases. There are 14 residues in the CDR3. The trim removed 1 base at V and 7 bases at J, leaving 4 bases unmatched. Per germline, CDR1 GTSNPN and CDR2 SVGIG (reference sequence).

J is TRBJ1-1 and V is TRBV7-2; D gene unclear. Germline V gene data show CDR1 as SGHTA and CDR2 as FQGNSA. The ends were cut back, 5 bases at V and 5 bases at J, with 12 bases in the middle. This CDR3 is 13 amino acids long. The CDR3 protein is CASSLHQVTEAFF. The CDR3 DNA reads TGTGCCAGCAGCCTCCACCAGGTGACTGAAGCTTTCTTT.

This clone was counted a few times. This chain connects TRBV7-2 to TRBJ2-5, with D possibly being TRBD1 (6 bases). CDR1 SGHTA and CDR2 FQGNSA come from the germline V gene. This CDR3 contains 16 residues. V dropped 5 bases and J dropped 4 bases, with 20 bases sitting between them. Here the CDR3 DNA reads TGTGCCAGCAGCGCCGCACCGGGGACAAGTAGAGAGACCCAGTACTTC. This sequence encodes CASSAAPGTSRETQYF.

This rearrangement joins TRBV9 to TRBJ2-7, with 9 bases that match TRBD1. Germline V lookup: CDR1 SGDLS, CDR2 YYNGEE. The CDR3 is 16 amino acids. The V segment lost 2 bases and the J segment 2 bases; nucleotides outside the gene matches: 8. In DNA form, the CDR3 reads TGTGCCAGCAGCGTCGGGACAGGGAATTACGCCTACGAGCAGTACTTC. Protein: CASSVGTGNYAYEQYF.

The chain uses TRBV27 and TRBJ2-7; D may be TRBD1 or TRBD2 (6 bases each). Germline assignment: CDR1 MNHEY and CDR2 SMNVEV (reference sequence). V lost 5 bases and J 0 bases, leaving 14 bases between the germline ends. CDR3 size: 15 residues. This chain's CDR3 is CASSLGRGGSYEQYF. CDR3 bases: TGTGCCAGCAGTCTCGGCAGGGGAGGCTCCTACGAGCAGTACTTC.

Only a few counts were recorded for this clone. CDR3 loop: CAWSVGGGETQYF. CDR3 sequence (DNA): TGTGCCTGGAGTGTAGGAGGGGGGGAGACCCAGTACTTC. The chain couples TRBV30 to TRBJ2-5; TRBD1 or TRBD2 may be the D gene (6 bases each). Germline V gene data show CDR1 as GTSNPN and CDR2 as SVGIG (reference sequence). V was trimmed by 0 bases and J by 5 bases, leaving 10 bases between them. This CDR3 has 13 amino acids.

In the case of this clone: Other DNA sequences in the same sample also yield this CDR3. The chain combines TRBV18 with TRBJ2-1; D is uncertain. Germline-derived CDR1 and CDR2 are KGHSH and LQKENI. The CDR3 length is 12 residues. Trimming shortened V by 3 bases and J by 7 bases, and 7 bases separated the two germline ends. The CDR3 region has the DNA TGTGCCAGCTCACCGAGGCTAAATGAGCAGTTCTTC. Translating gives CASSPRLNEQFF.

The chain has TRBV18 and TRBJ2-2; D uncertain. CDR3 length: 12 amino acids. Trimming left V 2 bases short and J 7 bases short, with 5 bases between. Germline CDR1 and CDR2: KGHSH and LQKENI. The CDR3: CASSPASGELFF. In nucleotides, the CDR3 is TGTGCCAGCTCACCAGCTAGCGGGGAGCTGTTTTTT.

This rearrangement joins TRBV4-2 to TRBJ1-6, with TRBD1 identical over 7 bases. The trim removed 1 base at V and 13 bases at J, leaving 13 bases unmatched. CDR1 is LGHNA and CDR2 is YNFKEQ in the germline V gene. This CDR3 has 16 amino acids. This chain's CDR3 is CASSQGPDRDISPLHF. CDR3 sequence (DNA): TGTGCCAGCAGCCAAGGCCCCGACAGGGACATTTCGCCCCTCCACTTT.

There are many counts of this clone. The chain has TRBV18 and TRBJ2-1, with D perhaps TRBD1 (6 bases). This CDR3 is 15 amino acids long. Germline V gene data show CDR1 as KGHSH and CDR2 as LQKENI. Trimming shortened V by 5 bases and J by 0 bases, and 11 bases separated the two germline ends. DNA for the CDR3: TGTGCCAGCTCAGAGACAGGATACTCCTACAATGAGCAGTTCTTC. It codes for CASSETGYSYNEQFF.

This clone has just a few counts. With a much larger clone just one base away, this may be a read error. This chain uses TRBV29-1 with TRBJ1-1; D call uncertain. The CDR3 runs to 13 residues. With 0 bases removed from V and 8 bases from J, the gap between germline ends came to 13 bases. Germline V lookup: CDR1 SQVTM, CDR2 ANQGSEA. In nucleotides, the CDR3 is TGCAGCGTTGAAGAGTTTGTCGCGGGCGAAGCTTTCTTT. It codes for CSVEEFVAGEAFF.

This clone was seen more than once but under ten times. This chain links TRBV4-2 with TRBJ1-2, with TRBD1 as a possible D gene (6 bases). Trimming took 3 bases from V and 7 from J, leaving 12 bases between them. Germline values: CDR1 LGHNA, CDR2 YNFKEQ. This CDR3 has 13 amino acids. The CDR3 coding sequence is TGTGCCAGCAGCCAGGCAGGGGTGTCTGGCTACACCTTC. It encodes CASSQAGVSGYTF.

The chain joins TRBV23-1 to TRBJ2-7; D uncertain. TRBV23-1 is an ORF, and what it does is uncertain. V was clipped by 0 bases and J by 2 bases, with 11 bases between them. CDR3 size: 15 residues. CDR3 region: CASSQSLSDTYEQYF. The CDR3 DNA is TGCGCCAGCAGTCAATCGTTGTCAGACACCTACGAGCAGTACTTC.

In this sample, this clone turned up a few times. The rearrangement links TRBV4-1 to TRBJ1-6, with D uncertain. V lost 3 bases and J lost 7, with 13 bases in between. The length of the CDR3 is 15 residues. Germline CDR1 is MGHRA and CDR2 is YSYEKL. CDR3 in amino acids: CASSHGFQSNSPLHF. The CDR3 bases are TGCGCCAGCAGCCACGGATTCCAGTCAAATTCACCCCTCCACTTT.